This T cell receptor beta chain was recovered during a study of radiotherapy plus CTLA-4 blockade in lung cancer. Whole-study findings and limits: Among blood TCR repertoires after radiotherapy plus ipilimumab, tumor-derived clones expanded. Response was reportedly best predicted by early blood T cell clone dynamics, with interferon-beta.

Profiling relied on immunoSEQ multiplex PCR, and the TCRdb table lists in-frame clones only, not all of them. The repertoire includes some 30,000 clones, roughly 77% of them detected once, and around 24% sits in the top ten. The study gave focal radiation plus ipilimumab CTLA-4 blockade to patients with chemo-refractory metastatic non-small-cell lung cancer. Comments on this clone: Its antigen is unidentified.

Germline V CDR1 and CDR2: SGDLS, YYNGEE. CDR3 size: 15 residues. Trimming took 2 bases from V and 6 from J; bases not matched to a gene: 5. This TCR derives from a human donor with non-small cell lung cancer that progressed on radiotherapy plus ipilimumab. The rearrangement joins TRBV9 to TRBJ1-6; 7 nucleotides agree with TRBD1. The input for sequencing was peripheral blood, taken from a patient treated with radiotherapy plus ipilimumab. CDR3 amino acids: CASSVTGAINSPLHF. Here the CDR3 DNA reads TGTGCCAGCAGCGTTACAGGGGCAATTAATTCACCCCTCCACTTT.